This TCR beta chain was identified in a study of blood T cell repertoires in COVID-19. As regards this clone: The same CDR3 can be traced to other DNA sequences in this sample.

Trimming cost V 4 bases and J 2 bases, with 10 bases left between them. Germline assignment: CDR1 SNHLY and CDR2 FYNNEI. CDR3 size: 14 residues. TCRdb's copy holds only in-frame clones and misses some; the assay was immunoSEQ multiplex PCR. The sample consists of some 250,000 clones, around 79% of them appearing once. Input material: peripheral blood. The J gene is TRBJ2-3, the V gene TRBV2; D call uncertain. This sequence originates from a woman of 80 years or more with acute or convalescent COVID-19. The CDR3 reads CASSAGANTDTQYF. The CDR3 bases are TGTGCCAGCAGTGCTGGAGCGAACACAGATACGCAGTATTTT.